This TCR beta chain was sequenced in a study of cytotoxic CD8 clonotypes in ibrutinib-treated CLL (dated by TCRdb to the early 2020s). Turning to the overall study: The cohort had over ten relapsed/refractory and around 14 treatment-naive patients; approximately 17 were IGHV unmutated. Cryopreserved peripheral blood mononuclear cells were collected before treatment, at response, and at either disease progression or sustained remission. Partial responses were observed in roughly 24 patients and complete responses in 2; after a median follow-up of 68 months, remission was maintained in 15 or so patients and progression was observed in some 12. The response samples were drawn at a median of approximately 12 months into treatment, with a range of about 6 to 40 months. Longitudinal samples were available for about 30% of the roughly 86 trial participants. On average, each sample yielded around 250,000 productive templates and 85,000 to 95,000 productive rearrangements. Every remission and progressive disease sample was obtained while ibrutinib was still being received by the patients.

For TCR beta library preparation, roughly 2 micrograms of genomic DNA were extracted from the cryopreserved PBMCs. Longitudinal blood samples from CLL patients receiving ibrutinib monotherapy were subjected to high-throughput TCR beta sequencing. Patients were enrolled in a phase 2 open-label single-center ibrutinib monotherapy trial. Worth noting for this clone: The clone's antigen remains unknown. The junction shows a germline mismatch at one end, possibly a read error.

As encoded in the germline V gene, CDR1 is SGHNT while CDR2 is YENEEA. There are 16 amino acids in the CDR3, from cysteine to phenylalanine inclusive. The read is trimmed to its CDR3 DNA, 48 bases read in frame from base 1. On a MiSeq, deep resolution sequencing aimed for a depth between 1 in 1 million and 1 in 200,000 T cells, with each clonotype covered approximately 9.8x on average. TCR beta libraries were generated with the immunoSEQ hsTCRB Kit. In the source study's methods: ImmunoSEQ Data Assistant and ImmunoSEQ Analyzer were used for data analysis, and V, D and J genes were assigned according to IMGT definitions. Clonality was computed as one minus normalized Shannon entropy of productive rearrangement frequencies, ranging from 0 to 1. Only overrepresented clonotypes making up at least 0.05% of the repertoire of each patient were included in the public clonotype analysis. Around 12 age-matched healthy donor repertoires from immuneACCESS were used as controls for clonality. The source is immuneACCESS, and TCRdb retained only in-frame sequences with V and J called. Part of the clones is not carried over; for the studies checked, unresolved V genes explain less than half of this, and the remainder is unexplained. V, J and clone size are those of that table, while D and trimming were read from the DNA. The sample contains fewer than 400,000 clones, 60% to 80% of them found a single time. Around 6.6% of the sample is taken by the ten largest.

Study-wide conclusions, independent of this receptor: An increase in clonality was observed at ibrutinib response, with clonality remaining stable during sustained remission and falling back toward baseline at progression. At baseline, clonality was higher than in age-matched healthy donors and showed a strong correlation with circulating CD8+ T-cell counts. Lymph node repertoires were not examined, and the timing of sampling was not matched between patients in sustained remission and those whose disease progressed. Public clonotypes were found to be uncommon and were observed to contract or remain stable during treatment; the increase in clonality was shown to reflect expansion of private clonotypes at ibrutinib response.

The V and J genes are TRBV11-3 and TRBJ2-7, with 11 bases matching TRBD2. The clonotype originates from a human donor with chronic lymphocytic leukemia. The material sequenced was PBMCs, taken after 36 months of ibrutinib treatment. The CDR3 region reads CASSLEVLAGGNEQYF. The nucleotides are TGTGCCAGCAGCCTAGAAGTGCTAGCGGGAGGCAACGAGCAGTACTTC.